A selection of T cell receptor beta chains follows, all from one sample in a study of T-cell reconstitution after alpha-beta-depleted transplantation in children. A single record per CDR3 protein comes from TCRdb applying MiXCR to the PCR reads. The sample gives around 450,000 distinct CDR3 sequences, approximately 10% of which show up once; about 2.1% is in the top ten. This material consisted of PBMCs, taken before TCRalphabeta/CD19-depleted stem cell transplant. These receptors all stem from a child aged 2 to 10 with inherited bone marrow failure, due to receive a stem cell transplant. Both conserved end residues are part of each CDR3. A D gene is named only where the DNA matches it firmly. Clone size is given as once, few or many counts, or a class when the clone is expanded.

V: TRBV12-3/TRBV12-4; J: TRBJ1-2; D: -; size: many; DNA: TGTGCCAGCAGTTTAGCGAGGGACACAGTTAACTATGGCTACACCTTC; CDR3: CASSLARDTVNYGYTF
V: TRBV4-3; J: TRBJ2-3; D: TRBD2; size: many; DNA: TGCGCCAGCAGCCAAGACGCCCCACTAGCGGCTAGCACAGATACGCAGTATTTT; CDR3: CASSQDAPLAASTDTQYF
V: TRBV11-2; J: TRBJ2-5; D: -; size: many; DNA: TGTGCCAGCAGCTTCTGGGGGGATCAAGAGACCCAGTACTTC; CDR3: CASSFWGDQETQYF
V: TRBV7-2; J: TRBJ2-1; D: TRBD2; size: many; DNA: TGTGCCAGCAGCATGGGACTAGTCTATTATGAGCAGTTCTTC; CDR3: CASSMGLVYYEQFF
V: TRBV4-3; J: TRBJ2-1; D: TRBD2; size: many; DNA: TGCGCCAGCAGGGCCCGTCGGGGGGACAATGAGCAGTTCTTC; CDR3: CASRARRGDNEQFF
V: TRBV4-1; J: TRBJ2-5; D: TRBD2; size: many; DNA: TGCGCCAGCAGCCAAAGTTTAGCGGGAGAATGGGAGACCCAGTACTTC; CDR3: CASSQSLAGEWETQYF
V: TRBV5-5; J: TRBJ2-7; D: TRBD2; size: few; DNA: TGTGCCAGCAGCACTAAAGCGGGAGTGGCCTACGAGCAGTACTTC; CDR3: CASSTKAGVAYEQYF
V: TRBV7-9; J: TRBJ1-1; D: -; size: many; DNA: TGTGCCAGCAGCCGCGAGTCCTACACTGAAGCTTTCTTT; CDR3: CASSRESYTEAFF
V: TRBV12-3/TRBV12-4; J: TRBJ2-7; D: -; size: many; DNA: TGTGCCAGCAGTTTAACAAGGATCGAGCAGTACTTC; CDR3: CASSLTRIEQYF
V: TRBV7-2; J: TRBJ2-1; D: TRBD2; size: many; DNA: TGTGCCAGCAGCTTAGCACTAGCGGCCAATGAGCAGTTCTTC; CDR3: CASSLALAANEQFF
V: TRBV7-2; J: TRBJ2-1; D: -; size: many; DNA: TGTGCCAGCCGGCTAGTCCCCTACAATGAGCAGTTCTTC; CDR3: CASRLVPYNEQFF
V: TRBV6-2/TRBV6-3; J: TRBJ2-1; D: TRBD2; size: many; DNA: TGTGCCAGCAGTTCCATATGGCTAGCGGACGACAATGAGCAGTTCTTC; CDR3: CASSSIWLADDNEQFF
V: TRBV27; J: TRBJ2-5; D: -; size: many; DNA: TGTGCCAGCAGTTTATCGGCCACCCAAGAGACCCAGTACTTC; CDR3: CASSLSATQETQYF